The 32 T cell receptor beta chains reported below all come from one sample, sequenced in a study of T cells in localized non-small cell lung cancer. Some clones are missing from TCRdb's copy, which holds only in-frame ones; the method was immunoSEQ multiplex PCR. The sample yields 35,000 or so clones, under 90% seen once. The input for sequencing was peripheral blood, taken before any cancer treatment. The receptors shown here come from a man aged 40 to 70 with stage I lung adenocarcinoma.

The chain carries TRBV27 and TRBJ2-3; 12 nucleotides agree with TRBD2. Germline V gene sequence: CDR1 MNHEY, CDR2 SMNVEV (reference sequence). V was clipped by 8 bases and J by 6 bases; unmatched bases: 9. This CDR3 is built from 15 residues. The DNA of the CDR3 is TGTGCCAGCCGTGTACCTAGCGGGGGGGCGGATACGCAGTATTTT. It yields the protein CASRVPSGGADTQYF.

The chain combines TRBV5-1 with TRBJ2-5; TRBD2 is a possible D gene (6 bases). The CDR3 sequence is 15 residues long. V lost 1 base to trimming and J lost 4 bases, with 14 bases between them. Germline V gene lookup returns CDR1 SGHRS and CDR2 YFSETQ. CDR3: CASSLYGGGGETQYF. In nucleotides, the CDR3 is TGCGCCAGCAGCTTGTACGGGGGAGGTGGAGAGACCCAGTACTTC.

Concerning this clone: The junction departs from the called germline gene at one end, perhaps through a read error. The genes are TRBV6-1 and TRBJ1-2; a possible D gene is TRBD1 (5 bases). CDR1 is MNHNS and CDR2 is SASEGT in the germline V gene. The length of the CDR3 is 14 residues. CDR3 nucleotide sequence: TGTGCCAGCAGGGAAGTGGGGGCTAACTATGGCTACACCTTC. It yields the protein CASREVGANYGYTF.

This chain links TRBV5-4 with TRBJ1-2, with 7 bases fitting TRBD1. The CDR3 has 14 amino acids. The V and J ends lost 3 bases and 11 bases, in that order; junction bases with no gene match: 13. Germline loops: CDR1 SGHNT, CDR2 YYREEE (reference sequence). The chain's CDR3 is CASSWRGQNYLYTF. CDR3 DNA: TGTGCCAGCAGCTGGCGGGGACAGAACTACTTATACACCTTC. Combining the CDR3 with reference TRBV5-4 and TRBJ1-2 gives the whole variable domain ETGVTQSPTHLIKTRGQQVTLRCSSQSGHNTVSWYQQALGQGPQFIFQYYREEENGRGNFPPRFSGLQFPNYSSELNVNALELDDSALYLCASSWRGQNYLYTFGSGTRLTVV.

The chain joins TRBV5-6 to TRBJ2-3; no reliable D call. This CDR3 is built from 13 residues. From germline, CDR1 is SGHDT and CDR2 YYEEEE. Trimming left V 0 bases short and J 7 bases short, with 9 bases between. The CDR3 region is CASSLAIENTQYF. CDR3 DNA: TGTGCCAGCAGCTTGGCCATCGAAAATACGCAGTATTTT.

Here the CDR3 DNA reads TGTGCCAGTAGTATAACCCTGGACGGCGCCTACGAGCAGTACTTC. It specifies CASSITLDGAYEQYF. The rearrangement links TRBV19 to TRBJ2-7, with D unresolved. The V and J ends lost 2 bases and 2 bases respectively, with 13 bases between them. The CDR3 runs to 15 residues. Germline CDR1 reads LNHDA; CDR2 reads SQIVND (reference sequence).

This clone was seen once. CDR3 loop: CASAKQGFGYTF. The CDR3 coding sequence is TGTGCCAGCGCGAAACAGGGGTTTGGCTACACCTTC. The rearrangement joins TRBV18 to TRBJ1-2; 7 bases are shared with TRBD1. Germline assignment: CDR1 KGHSH and CDR2 LQKENI. This CDR3 is built from 12 residues. V shed 8 bases, J shed 7 bases, and the junction held 7 bases outside the gene matches. Looking up the rest from reference TRBV18 and TRBJ1-2 gives the full variable domain: NAGVMQNPRHLVRRRGQEARLRCSPMKGHSHVYWYRQLPEEGLKFMVYLQKENIIDESGMPKERFSAEFPKEGPSILRIQQVVRGDSAAYFCASAKQGFGYTFGSGTRLTVV.

This clone is a singleton in its sample. This chain connects TRBV20-1 to TRBJ1-1; D ambiguous. The CDR3 consists of 11 residues. V was shortened by 0 bases and J by 7 bases, with 6 bases between the two germline ends. From germline, CDR1 is DFQATT and CDR2 SNEGSKA (reference sequence). CDR3: CSARDQLEAFF. CDR3 DNA: TGCAGTGCTAGAGATCAGCTTGAAGCTTTCTTT.

V gene TRBV15 combines with J gene TRBJ2-1; D perhaps matches TRBD2 (5 bases). The CDR3 covers 16 residues. The V gene's germline CDR1 is LNHNV and CDR2 YYDKDF (reference sequence). Trimming took off 3 bases at V and 4 bases at J, with 16 bases between the two ends. The DNA for the CDR3 is TGTGCCACCAGCAGGACGCTACGGGATAGTTACAATGAGCAGTTCTTC. Encoded protein: CATSRTLRDSYNEQFF. Using reference TRBV15 and TRBJ2-1 for the parts outside the CDR3, the full variable domain is DAMVIQNPRYQVTQFGKPVTLSCSQTLNHNVMYWYQQKSSQAPKLLFHYYDKDFNNEADTPDNFQSRRPNTSFCFLDIRSPGLGDTAMYLCATSRTLRDSYNEQFFGPGTRLTVL.

The chain employs TRBV20-1 and TRBJ1-2; D ambiguous. CDR1 is DFQATT, CDR2 SNEGSKA, per germline (reference sequence). V was trimmed by 6 bases and J by 8 bases, leaving 13 bases between them. The CDR3 has 11 amino acids. The CDR3 DNA sequence: TGCAGTGCCGCCACTTTCCCCGGCTACACCTTC. As protein: CSAATFPGYTF.

The chain joins TRBV5-1 to TRBJ1-1; 9 bases are shared with TRBD1. CDR1 SGHRS and CDR2 YFSETQ come from the germline V gene. The CDR3 runs 15 residues. Trimming removed 1 base from V and 5 bases from J; junction bases left unmatched: 6. CDR3 in amino acids: CASSLFRTGDTEAFF. CDR3 DNA: TGCGCCAGCAGCTTGTTTCGGACAGGGGATACTGAAGCTTTCTTT.

This chain uses TRBV18 with TRBJ2-6; TRBD1 matches at 8 bases. Per germline, CDR1 KGHSH and CDR2 LQKENI. V gave up 3 bases and J gave up 2 bases; unmatched junction bases: 9. This CDR3 has 18 amino acids. CDR3 sequence (DNA): TGTGCCAGCTCACCGCGACAGGGGCCCTCCCCTGGGGCCAACGTCCTGACTTTC. It is translated as CASSPRQGPSPGANVLTF.

J is TRBJ2-6 and V is TRBV5-8; D gene ambiguous. Per the germline V gene, CDR1 is SGHTS and CDR2 is YDEGEE. V was trimmed by 1 base and J by 0 bases, leaving 14 bases between them. The CDR3 spans 18 residues. CDR3 DNA: TGTGCCAGCAGCTTGCCGGTGACCTCGAGCTCTGGGGCCAACGTCCTGACTTTC. The encoded protein is CASSLPVTSSSGANVLTF.

This chain links TRBV6-5 with TRBJ1-1, with D possibly matching TRBD1 (5 bases). The germline gives CDR1 MNHEY, CDR2 SVGAGI. The CDR3 sequence is 11 residues long. V lost 5 bases and J 13 bases, leaving 14 bases between the germline ends. The CDR3 loop reads CASSSVGRDFF. CDR3 sequence (DNA): TGTGCCAGCAGTAGTGTCGGCAGGGATTTCTTT.

The V gene is TRBV27, the J gene TRBJ1-1, with D tentatively TRBD1 (5 bases). There are 14 residues in the CDR3. V gave up 5 bases and J gave up 1 base, with 11 bases separating them. CDR1 MNHEY and CDR2 SMNVEV come from the germline V gene (reference sequence). CDR3 sequence (DNA): TGTGCCAGCAGTGTGCAGGGTGGGAACACTGAAGCTTTCTTT. This translates into CASSVQGGNTEAFF.

This clone was recorded only once. The chain joins TRBV6-4 to TRBJ2-7; the D gene could be TRBD1 or TRBD2 (5 bases each). Germline V gene sequence: CDR1 MRHNA, CDR2 SNTAGT. V gave up 2 bases and J gave up 3 bases, with 11 bases separating them. The CDR3 consists of 14 residues. As DNA, the CDR3 is TGTGCCAGCAGTGACCCGGGGCAGCGCTACGAGCAGTACTTC. It specifies CASSDPGQRYEQYF.

This chain links TRBV30 with TRBJ2-3; 12 nucleotides match TRBD2. V shed 1 base and J 2 bases; nucleotides not matched to a gene: 4. In germline, CDR1 is GTSNPN, CDR2 SVGIG (reference sequence). The CDR3 runs 16 residues. The chain's CDR3 is CAWSEGTSGYTDTQYF. The CDR3 region has the DNA TGTGCCTGGAGTGAAGGGACTAGCGGGTACACAGATACGCAGTATTTT.

V and J are TRBV7-2 and TRBJ1-6; D is unclear. With 0 bases removed from V and 10 bases from J, the gap between germline ends came to 7 bases. The germline V gene has CDR1 SGHTA and CDR2 FQGNSA. The CDR3 has 13 amino acids. CDR3 sequence (DNA): TGTGCCAGCAGCTTAGCGGCTGAATCACCCCTCCACTTT. It encodes CASSLAAESPLHF.

The genes are TRBV25-1 and TRBJ2-2; 8 positions match TRBD1. This CDR3 has 15 amino acids. CDR1 MGHDK and CDR2 SYGVNS come from the germline V gene. V lost 4 bases and J lost 7; bases outside the gene matches: 8. As DNA, the CDR3 is TGTGCCAGCAGTGCCCGGGACAGGTGGTTCGGGGAGCTGTTTTTT. It is translated as CASSARDRWFGELFF.

The genes are TRBV4-1 and TRBJ1-1; possible D gene TRBD1, 5 bases. This CDR3 region has 16 residues. Trimming took off 2 bases at V and 3 bases at J, with 16 bases between the two ends. CDR1 and CDR2 from the germline V gene are MGHRA and YSYEKL. The CDR3, as DNA: TGCGCCAGCAGCCAAAGTCCCGTCAGGGACTACACTGAAGCTTTCTTT. This translates into CASSQSPVRDYTEAFF.

This clone was detected only once. The rearrangement uses TRBV10-2 and TRBJ1-5, with TRBD1 as a possible D gene (5 bases). CDR1 is WSHSY and CDR2 is SAAADI in the germline V gene. This CDR3 contains 15 residues. Trimming took 3 bases from V and 4 from J, leaving 13 bases between them. CDR3 protein: CASSEIDRTNQPQHF. In DNA form, the CDR3 reads TGCGCCAGCAGTGAAATTGACAGAACTAATCAGCCCCAGCATTTT.

This chain uses TRBV10-3 with TRBJ1-1; D is undetermined. The CDR3 has 12 amino acids. Germline V gene lookup returns CDR1 ENHRY and CDR2 SYGVKD. The V end was cut by 2 bases, the J end by 2 bases, with 3 bases between. In DNA form, the CDR3 reads TGTGCCATCAGTGAGGAAAACACTGAAGCTTTCTTT. This translates into CAISEENTEAFF.

The rearrangement uses TRBV5-4 and TRBJ2-5, with TRBD1 matching over 7 bases. The CDR3 is 15 residues long. Germline V lookup: CDR1 SGHNT, CDR2 YYREEE (reference sequence). Losses at the gene ends were 0 bases for V and 2 bases for J; bases not matched to a gene: 4. CDR3 region: CASSLDQTGQETQYF. The DNA of the CDR3 is TGTGCCAGCAGCTTGGACCAGACAGGGCAAGAGACCCAGTACTTC.

The chain couples TRBV5-1 to TRBJ1-1; D possibly corresponds to TRBD1 (5 bases). Germline V CDR1 and CDR2: SGHRS, YFSETQ. Trimming took 0 bases from V and 7 from J, leaving 10 bases between them. This CDR3 is built from 13 residues. The CDR3 DNA reads TGCGCCAGCAGCTTGGTATGGGGCGGTGAAGCTTTCTTT. Translated, it gives CASSLVWGGEAFF.

This clone was counted once. The chain uses TRBV4-1 and TRBJ1-1; no definite D call. V lost 1 base to trimming and J lost 0 bases, with 9 bases between them. The CDR3 is made up of 15 amino acids. Germline V gene sequence: CDR1 MGHRA, CDR2 YSYEKL. The CDR3 DNA reads as TGCGCCAGCAGCCAAGTGGCAGCCGTGAACACTGAAGCTTTCTTT. It is translated as CASSQVAAVNTEAFF.

This chain uses TRBV4-1 with TRBJ1-5, with 9 bases fitting TRBD1. This CDR3 is 17 amino acids long. Germline V gene lookup returns CDR1 MGHRA and CDR2 YSYEKL. V shed 3 bases and J 0 bases; nucleotides not matched to a gene: 6. CDR3 in amino acids: CASSHPTGGVSNQPQHF. The CDR3 nucleotides read TGCGCCAGCAGCCACCCGACAGGGGGTGTTAGCAATCAGCCCCAGCATTTT.

The V and J genes are TRBV5-1 and TRBJ1-3; D is uncertain. V dropped 8 bases and J dropped 0 bases, with 15 bases sitting between them. The CDR3 runs to 15 residues. The germline CDR1 and CDR2 sequences are SGHRS and YFSETQ. For the CDR3, the DNA is TGCGCCAGTAGAACCGACGTTAGCTCTGGAAACACCATATATTTT. It codes for CASRTDVSSGNTIYF.

The chain employs TRBV29-1 and TRBJ1-1; weak D call: TRBD1 (6 bases). Germline CDR1 and CDR2: SQVTM and ANQGSEA. Trimming removed 1 base at V and 2 bases at J, with 17 bases between. The CDR3 sequence is 16 residues long. CDR3 in DNA: TGCAGCGTTGAAGCTATTGGAGGGACAACTAACACTGAAGCTTTCTTT. Amino acid sequence: CSVEAIGGTTNTEAFF.

This chain joins TRBV7-8 and TRBJ2-5; D gene ambiguous. Trimming pared 3 bases from V and 10 bases from J, leaving 12 bases between. CDR3 size: 12 residues. The germline CDR1 and CDR2 sequences are SGHVS and FQNEAQ. The CDR3 DNA reads as TGTGCCAGCAGCTTCCCAATAAGTCGCCAGTACTTC. Translating it yields CASSFPISRQYF.

The chain carries TRBV27 and TRBJ2-5; D remains unclear. This CDR3 has 14 residues. Germline CDR1 and CDR2: MNHEY and SMNVEV (reference sequence). V lost 5 bases to trimming and J lost 1 base, with 11 bases between them. The CDR3 DNA reads as TGTGCCAGCAGTGCCGTGGGCGGCCAAGAGACCCAGTACTTC. Residues: CASSAVGGQETQYF.

In this sample, this clone turned up a few times. The rearrangement joins TRBV9 to TRBJ2-3; no clear D gene. This CDR3 has 14 amino acids. The germline V gene has CDR1 SGDLS and CDR2 YYNGEE. The V end was cut by 0 bases, the J end by 0 bases, with 5 bases between. CDR3: CASSVGASTDTQYF. CDR3 DNA: TGTGCCAGCAGCGTAGGAGCTAGCACAGATACGCAGTATTTT.

This clone was observed a handful of times. In DNA, the CDR3 is TGCGCCAGCAGCCAGCAGGGAGACACTGAAGCTTTCTTT. This translates into CASSQQGDTEAFF. The gene calls are TRBV4-1 and TRBJ1-1; possibly TRBD1 for D (5 bases). The CDR3 has 13 residues. With 3 bases removed from V and 3 bases from J, the gap between germline ends came to 8 bases. Looked up from germline, CDR1 is MGHRA and CDR2 is YSYEKL.